This T cell receptor (beta chain) stems from a study of shared clonotypes between healthy human individuals. Study background: Contributing individuals were a couple of females and a few males aged 18 to 49. Study-level points and caveats: The naive CD4 repertoires of a handful of donors were compared, and approximately 4.7% of clonotypes were shared.

The naive CD8 fraction comprised CD45RO-negative cells positively selected for CCR7 and excluded terminally differentiated effector memory CD45RA+ cells. All donors qualified as healthy HIV-negative adults and had experienced no recent acute infections or vaccinations. Assay: immunoSEQ multiplex PCR; the TCRdb copy retains only in-frame clones and omits some. Of about 700,000 clones detected, about 92% appear once; the ten largest clones hold more than 20%. Comment on this clone: As yet, its antigen is unknown.

Germline lookup yields CDR1 MDHEN and CDR2 SYDVKM. Trimming stripped 3 bases from V and 8 bases from J, with 13 bases between. The CDR3 has 13 amino acids. The clonotype was recovered from a young man in good health. The rearrangement joins TRBV28 to TRBJ1-2; perhaps TRBD1 as D (6 bases). Material for sequencing was naive CD8+ T cells sorted from blood. This CDR3 reads CASSFYRVNGYTF. CDR3 DNA: TGTGCCAGCAGTTTCTACAGGGTAAACGGCTACACCTTC.